This entry lists 21 T cell receptor beta chains sequenced from one sample in a study of Graves' ophthalmopathy and Graves' hyperthyroidism. Amplification targeted the TCR beta CDR3 regions, with RNA transcripts as the source material. HTBI primers were used in a first-round RT-PCR, which preceded a second-round multiplex PCR. TCRdb independently ran MiXCR on the multiplex PCR reads; one entry per CDR3 protein. The repertoire holds a few hundred thousand distinct CDR3 sequences, with approximately 15% as singletons. Sequences were obtained from peripheral blood. These receptors were taken from a woman in her late teens or twenties with stable Graves' hyperthyroidism.

This clonotype has ten or more counts. DNA for the CDR3: TGTGCCGGAAGGACTAGCGGGACTCAAGAGACCCAGTACTTC. This encodes CAGRTSGTQETQYF. The rearrangement links TRBV6-2 or TRBV6-3 to TRBJ2-5; TRBD2 matches 12 bases. This CDR3 is 14 amino acids long. V shed 11 bases, J shed 2 bases, and the junction held 6 bases outside the gene matches. CDR1 and CDR2 from the germline V gene are MNHEY and SVGEGT.

As to this clonotype: This may be a read error: a much more frequent sequence differs by one nucleotide. This rearrangement joins TRBV7-2 to TRBJ2-7; 8 bases fit TRBD2. Germline CDR1 and CDR2: SGHTA and FQGNSA. The CDR3 sequence is 14 residues long. V lost 2 bases, J lost 5 bases, and 5 bases stayed unmatched. The CDR3 nucleotides read TGTGCCAGCAGCTTAACGGGGGGGCGGGACGAGCAGTACGTC. This translates into CASSLTGGRDEQYV.

Ten or more counts support this clonotype. This chain joins TRBV6-5 and TRBJ1-1, with TRBD1 as a possible D gene (5 bases). Germline loops: CDR1 MNHEY, CDR2 SVGAGI. With 7 bases removed from V and 1 base from J, the gap between germline ends came to 13 bases. CDR3 size: 14 residues. The DNA of the CDR3 is TGTGCCAGCACCTTACGTGGGGGGAACACTGAAGCTTTCTTT. Residues: CASTLRGGNTEAFF.

There are many counts of this clonotype. This chain joins TRBV7-2 and TRBJ1-1, with unresolved D. The germline V gene has CDR1 SGHTA and CDR2 FQGNSA. This CDR3 region has 12 residues. V was clipped by 3 bases and J by 10 bases, with 12 bases between them. The CDR3 DNA reads TGTGCCAGCAGCTTGGGTATAGGAGGAGCTTTCTTT. Translating gives CASSLGIGGAFF.

This clonotype came up many times. The CDR3, as DNA: TGTGCCAGCAGTCGGGGCCAGGGGGCAAGCGTTTATGGTTTACAAGAGACCCAGTACTTC. As protein: CASSRGQGASVYGLQETQYF. The chain has TRBV27 and TRBJ2-5; TRBD1 agrees at 8 bases. CDR3 size: 20 residues. J was trimmed by 2 bases and V by 5 bases; bases with no gene match: 22. Germline lookup yields CDR1 MNHEY and CDR2 SMNVEV (reference sequence).

V gene TRBV20-1 combines with J gene TRBJ2-5; TRBD1 matches at 7 bases. Germline assignment: CDR1 DFQATT and CDR2 SNEGSKA (reference sequence). J was trimmed by 2 bases and V by 5 bases; bases with no gene match: 5. The CDR3 sequence is 13 residues long. CDR3 loop: CSARLTGQETQYF. The CDR3 DNA is TGCAGTGCTCGGCTGACAGGGCAAGAGACCCAGTACTTC.

The CDR3 DNA sequence: TGTGCCACCAGTGATTGGAGGACAGGGGGCACCCGAAGCGCCGGGGAGCTGTTTTTT. Its protein product is CATSDWRTGGTRSAGELFF. The chain carries TRBV24-1 and TRBJ2-2; 11 nucleotides align to TRBD1. Germline V gene lookup returns CDR1 KGHDR and CDR2 SFDVKD. This CDR3 has 19 amino acids. V was clipped by 2 bases and J by 6 bases; unmatched bases: 13.

This clonotype was counted ten times or more. V usage is TRBV6-1 and J usage is TRBJ1-2, with 7 bases fitting TRBD1. In germline, CDR1 is MNHNS, CDR2 SASEGT. The CDR3 runs 16 residues. The trim removed 7 bases at V and 5 bases at J, leaving 16 bases unmatched. The CDR3 sequence: CASTNARQGKLYGYTF. The CDR3 DNA is TGTGCCAGCACCAACGCCCGACAGGGAAAATTATATGGCTACACCTTC.

This clonotype was found many times. The rearrangement links TRBV19 to TRBJ1-5; no clear D gene. The germline gives CDR1 LNHDA, CDR2 SQIVND (reference sequence). Trimming took 6 bases from V and 2 from J, leaving 11 bases between them. The CDR3 totals 14 residues. The CDR3 region has the DNA TGTGCCAGTAGAGCGGGGTGGGGCAATCAGCCCCAGCATTTT. It encodes CASRAGWGNQPQHF.

This clonotype was counted ten times or more. V and J are TRBV29-1 and TRBJ2-7, with D uncertain. The CDR3 consists of 12 residues. V lost 3 bases to trimming and J lost 0 bases, with 6 bases between them. Germline V gene sequence: CDR1 SQVTM, CDR2 ANQGSEA. Here the CDR3 reads CSVEGISYEQYF. The DNA of the CDR3 is TGCAGCGTTGAGGGAATCTCCTACGAGCAGTACTTC.

Of note for this clonotype: An end of the junction does not agree with germline; a read error may underlie this. The rearrangement uses TRBV7-2 and TRBJ1-5; D uncertain. Germline V gene lookup returns CDR1 SGHTA and CDR2 FQGNSA. The CDR3 loop spans 13 amino acids. As DNA, the CDR3 is TGTGCCAGCAGCTTATTAGTAGCCCAGCCCCGGCATTTT. As protein: CASSLLVAQPRHF.

The chain employs TRBV6-2 or TRBV6-3 and TRBJ1-1; no definite D call. The CDR3 runs to 14 residues. Trimming cost V 6 bases and J 1 base, with 12 bases left between them. Germline CDR1 is MNHEY and CDR2 is SVGEGT. CDR3 nucleotides: TGTGCCAGCAGGCGAGACATCCCGAACACTGAAGCTTTCTTT. Its translation: CASRRDIPNTEAFF.

There are many counts of this clonotype. The rearrangement links TRBV28 to TRBJ1-6; no clear D. V lost 4 bases and J 7 bases, leaving 11 bases between the germline ends. The germline gives CDR1 MDHEN, CDR2 SYDVKM. This CDR3 is 14 amino acids long. The CDR3 nucleotides are TGTGCCAGCAGTTCGGACGGTGGCAATTCACCCCTCCACTTT. This translates into CASSSDGGNSPLHF.

In this sample, this clonotype turned up many times. The rearrangement links TRBV12-3 or TRBV12-4 to TRBJ1-1; D is unresolved. This CDR3 is built from 15 residues. Between the trimmed V and J ends, which lost 3 bases and 0 bases, there was a span of 11 bases. The CDR3 sequence: CASSFKVLVNTEAFF. The CDR3 nucleotides read TGTGCCAGCAGTTTCAAGGTCTTGGTGAACACTGAAGCTTTCTTT.

This clonotype was observed a few times. The chain recombines TRBV5-1 with TRBJ2-7, with D possibly called TRBD1 or TRBD2 (5 bases each). CDR1 is SGHRS, CDR2 YFSETQ, per germline. The CDR3 is 13 residues long. The germline V and J ends were trimmed by 4 bases and 7 bases, with 15 bases remaining between them. The CDR3 nucleotides read TGCGCCAGCAGCCAATGGGACGGTGGGGAGCAGTACTTC. As protein: CASSQWDGGEQYF.

This clonotype was seen ten or more times. The J gene is TRBJ1-1, the V gene TRBV20-1; D is possibly TRBD1 (6 bases). The length of the CDR3 is 14 residues. CDR1 and CDR2 (germline): DFQATT, SNEGSKA (reference sequence). The V end was cut by 5 bases, the J end by 1 base, with 14 bases between. The CDR3 is CSAPGARWNTEAFF. CDR3 nucleotide sequence: TGCAGTGCTCCAGGGGCCCGGTGGAACACTGAAGCTTTCTTT.

The table lists this clonotype with many counts. This chain links TRBV18 with TRBJ1-1, with TRBD1 as a possible D gene (5 bases). The CDR3 contains 13 residues. Germline V gene data show CDR1 as KGHSH and CDR2 as LQKENI. The V end lost 0 bases, the J end lost 14 bases, and 16 bases lay between the germline ends. In DNA form, the CDR3 reads TGTGCCAGCTCACCACCGTTAGGGGCGGGACGGTTCTTT. Amino acid sequence: CASSPPLGAGRFF.

This clonotype has only a few counts. The chain couples TRBV27 to TRBJ2-2; no clear D. Per the germline V gene, CDR1 is MNHEY and CDR2 is SMNVEV (reference sequence). V lost 2 bases to trimming and J lost 2 bases, with 9 bases between them. The CDR3 sequence is 15 residues long. CDR3 nucleotides: TGTGCCAGCAGTTTACAACAGATCAACACCGGGGAGCTGTTTTTT. As protein: CASSLQQINTGELFF.

The chain joins TRBV15 to TRBJ1-5; D is undetermined. The CDR3 sequence is 15 residues long. Germline-derived CDR1 and CDR2 are LNHNV and YYDKDF (reference sequence). Trimming left V 0 bases short and J 4 bases short, with 10 bases between. CDR3 nucleotide sequence: TGTGCCACCAGCAGAGATCCGGGGTTTAATCAGCCCCAGCATTTT. Protein product: CATSRDPGFNQPQHF.

The sample holds many counts of this clonotype. This chain uses TRBV11-1 with TRBJ1-2; D is undetermined. V lost 5 bases to trimming and J lost 3 bases, with 19 bases between them. CDR1 is SGHAT, CDR2 FQDESV, per germline (reference sequence). CDR3 length: 16 residues. The CDR3 reads CASSAPVGRVDYGYTF. The CDR3 DNA reads TGTGCCAGCAGCGCACCCGTCGGGAGGGTAGACTATGGCTACACCTTC.

This clonotype has a count of ten or more. Here the CDR3 reads CASLQGAHPQPQHF. The CDR3 nucleotides are TGTGCCAGTCTACAGGGGGCGCATCCTCAGCCCCAGCATTTT. The chain recombines TRBV6-1 with TRBJ1-5, with 9 bases aligning to TRBD1. V lost 9 bases to trimming and J lost 6 bases; unmatched junction nucleotides: 9. The germline V gene has CDR1 MNHNS and CDR2 SASEGT. The CDR3 sequence is 14 residues long.